What follows are 22 T cell receptor beta chains derived from one specimen sequenced in a study of cytomegalovirus exposure and HLA in healthy donors. The data were produced by immunoSEQ multiplex PCR, yet TCRdb's version contains in-frame clones alone and is incomplete. The top ten hold 1% to 1.5% of the sample, which has roughly 60,000 clones, under 95% seen once. The sequenced sample was PBMCs. Receptor source: a woman between 18 and 30 years old in good health and CMV-seronegative.

V and J are TRBV28 and TRBJ2-7; 9 positions agree with TRBD2. CDR3 length equals 17 residues. J lost 4 bases, V lost 4 bases, and 14 bases had no gene match. The V gene's germline CDR1 is MDHEN and CDR2 SYDVKM. Written as DNA, the CDR3 is TGTGCCAGCAGTTCCCCCCTTCTAGCGGGGCGGCGATACGAGCAGTACTTC. Its translation: CASSSPLLAGRRYEQYF.

This clone was detected once. The gene calls are TRBV28 and TRBJ1-2; D not certain. The germline V gene has CDR1 MDHEN and CDR2 SYDVKM. This CDR3 spans 12 amino acids. V was clipped by 5 bases and J by 9 bases, with 13 bases between them. CDR3 DNA: TGTGCCAGCAGTCCCAAACCTATGAGCTACACCTTC. As protein: CASSPKPMSYTF.

This chain joins TRBV11-3 and TRBJ2-7, with 7 bases matching TRBD2. The germline gives CDR1 SGHNT, CDR2 YENEEA. The CDR3 spans 16 residues. V dropped 4 bases and J dropped 3; count of bases not matched to a gene: 12. CDR3: CASSSHRSGARYEQYF. The CDR3 region has the DNA TGTGCCAGCAGCTCCCACCGCAGCGGGGCTCGCTACGAGCAGTACTTC.

The rearrangement joins TRBV10-3 to TRBJ1-1, with TRBD1 identical over 8 bases. This CDR3 has 13 amino acids. Looked up from germline, CDR1 is ENHRY and CDR2 is SYGVKD. Germline trimming cut 8 bases from V and 4 bases from J; bases unmatched to any gene: 6. CDR3 region: CAISNTGGTEAFF. CDR3 sequence (DNA): TGTGCCATCTCAAATACAGGGGGCACTGAAGCTTTCTTT.

V gene TRBV10-1 combines with J gene TRBJ2-3, with TRBD2 matching 11 bases. Germline assignment: CDR1 WNHNN and CDR2 SYGVQD (reference sequence). The CDR3 has 16 residues. Losses at the gene ends were 4 bases for V and 5 bases for J; bases not matched to a gene: 8. In DNA, the CDR3 is TGCGCCAGCAGTGCCCGACTAGCGGGGAGTGGAGATACGCAGTATTTT. It yields the protein CASSARLAGSGDTQYF.

The genes are TRBV28 and TRBJ2-1; no clear D. The length of the CDR3 is 15 residues. Germline V gives CDR1 MDHEN, CDR2 SYDVKM. V was clipped by 2 bases and J by 8 bases, with 16 bases between them. For the CDR3, the DNA is TGTGCCAGCAGTTTAACTGCTAGAGGCGGCCATGAGCAGTTCTTC. Translation gives CASSLTARGGHEQFF.

The chain carries TRBV10-2 and TRBJ2-2; 8 nucleotides match TRBD2. The V gene end was trimmed by 8 bases and the J gene end by 6 bases; junction bases not matched to a gene: 8. This CDR3 has 14 amino acids. Looked up from germline, CDR1 is WSHSY and CDR2 is SAAADI. The CDR3 DNA is TGCGCCAGCGGCCGGGGGGGGCGCGCCGGGGAGCTGTTTTTT. It is translated as CASGRGGRAGELFF.

In this sample, this clone turned up once. This chain uses TRBV19 with TRBJ2-7; 8 nucleotides line up with TRBD1. Looked up from germline, CDR1 is LNHDA and CDR2 is SQIVND (reference sequence). The CDR3 is 14 amino acids. Trimming at V came to 9 bases and at J to 6 bases, leaving 13 bases not matched to a gene. The CDR3 sequence: CASQPSGQASEQYF. The CDR3 DNA is TGTGCCAGCCAACCATCGGGACAGGCCTCCGAGCAGTACTTC.

The chain uses TRBV20-1 and TRBJ2-3, with TRBD2 matching 7 bases. This CDR3 has 11 residues. CDR1 and CDR2 from the germline V gene are DFQATT and SNEGSKA (reference sequence). Trimming at V came to 6 bases and at J to 8 bases, leaving 5 bases not matched to a gene. CDR3 sequence reads: CSARTSGTQYF. The CDR3 DNA sequence: TGCAGTGCCAGGACTAGTGGTACGCAGTATTTT.

The chain uses TRBV15 and TRBJ2-7; D is unresolved. This CDR3 contains 15 residues. Trimming removed 5 bases at V and 0 bases at J, with 14 bases between. Germline values: CDR1 LNHNV, CDR2 YYDKDF (reference sequence). In nucleotides, the CDR3 is TGTGCCACCAGCTACGACGGCGGTAGCTCCTACGAGCAGTACTTC. It translates to CATSYDGGSSYEQYF.

The J gene is TRBJ2-7, the V gene TRBV2; 8 nucleotides line up with TRBD2. Germline CDR1 and CDR2: SNHLY and FYNNEI. The junction had 12 bases not matched to a gene; V was cut back by 7 bases and J by 4 bases. The CDR3 totals 15 residues. The DNA for the CDR3 is TGTGCCAGCACCCCTCGGGAGGGCCTCAGGTACGAGCAGTACTTC. It codes for CASTPREGLRYEQYF. Based on the CDR3 plus reference TRBV2 and TRBJ2-7, the full variable domain is EPEVTQTPSHQVTQMGQEVILRCVPISNHLYFYWYRQILGQKVEFLVSFYNNEISEKSEIFDDQFSVERPDGSNFTLKIRSTKLEDSAMYFCASTPREGLRYEQYFGPGTRLTVT.

The rearrangement links TRBV30 to TRBJ1-1; D perhaps matches TRBD1 (5 bases). Germline values: CDR1 GTSNPN, CDR2 SVGIG (reference sequence). Trimming stripped 2 bases from V and 1 base from J, with 8 bases between. The CDR3 runs 13 residues. The CDR3: CAWSTGGNTEAFF. CDR3 in DNA: TGTGCCTGGAGTACGGGGGGGAACACTGAAGCTTTCTTT.

The chain carries TRBV5-6 and TRBJ2-7; D is possibly TRBD2 (6 bases). The CDR3 covers 15 residues. Looked up from germline, CDR1 is SGHDT and CDR2 is YYEEEE. Between the trimmed V and J ends, which lost 4 bases and 4 bases, there was a span of 18 bases. CDR3 nucleotides: TGTGCCAGCAGCGACCGGGAATCGGGGGAGTACGAGCAGTACTTC. Protein: CASSDRESGEYEQYF.

The gene calls are TRBV28 and TRBJ1-2; 7 bases line up with TRBD1. After removal of 4 bases from V and 5 bases from J, the junction contained 1 base not matched to a gene. CDR1 is MDHEN and CDR2 is SYDVKM in the germline V gene. The CDR3 contains 12 residues. CDR3 in amino acids: CASSSGQYGYTF. CDR3 DNA sequence: TGTGCCAGCAGTTCGGGACAGTATGGCTACACCTTC.

V gene TRBV6-1 combines with J gene TRBJ2-3; 8 bases are a match to TRBD2. Germline V gene lookup returns CDR1 MNHNS and CDR2 SASEGT. The CDR3 is made up of 13 amino acids. With V trimmed by 6 bases and J by 3 bases, 2 bases remained unmatched. CDR3 nucleotides: TGTGCCAGCAGAGCGGGGGTTACAGATACGCAGTATTTT. This translates into CASRAGVTDTQYF.

This chain connects TRBV5-4 to TRBJ2-3; D not resolved. This CDR3 has 13 amino acids. V was clipped by 3 bases and J by 0 bases, with 5 bases between them. Germline V gives CDR1 SGHNT, CDR2 YYREEE (reference sequence). In DNA, the CDR3 is TGTGCCAGCAGCTCGTCTAGCACAGATACGCAGTATTTT. Residues: CASSSSSTDTQYF.

This chain connects TRBV29-1 to TRBJ2-2; TRBD2 matches at 7 bases. CDR3 size: 14 residues. Germline-derived CDR1 and CDR2 are SQVTM and ANQGSEA. The ends lost 4 bases at V and 7 bases at J; junction bases unmatched: 9. This CDR3 reads CSVGSGRESGELFF. Here the CDR3 DNA reads TGCAGCGTTGGGTCGGGGCGGGAGAGCGGGGAGCTGTTTTTT.

This clone appeared a single time. The V and J genes are TRBV28 and TRBJ2-1, with D maybe TRBD2 (5 bases). CDR3 length: 14 amino acids. Germline assignment: CDR1 MDHEN and CDR2 SYDVKM. The ends were cut back, 7 bases at V and 10 bases at J, with 20 bases in the middle. DNA for the CDR3: TGTGCCAGCATCTCTGGAGGCCCACTGGAGGAGCAGTTCTTC. Translating it yields CASISGGPLEEQFF.

The rearrangement uses TRBV7-6 and TRBJ2-1; 12 nucleotides agree with TRBD2. With 1 base clipped from V and 2 bases from J, the junction kept 9 bases outside the gene matches. From germline, CDR1 is SGHVS and CDR2 FNYEAQ. This CDR3 has 19 amino acids. CDR3: CASSLDSTSGRFTYNEQFF. CDR3 in DNA: TGTGCCAGCAGCTTAGACTCTACTAGCGGGAGGTTTACCTACAATGAGCAGTTCTTC.

This clone has only a few counts. The V call is TRBV11-2, the J call TRBJ1-6, with 7 positions matching TRBD1. The CDR3 runs 14 residues. The J segment lost 10 bases and the V segment lost 5 bases, leaving 8 bases of the junction unmatched. Germline V gene lookup returns CDR1 SGHAT and CDR2 FQNNGV. CDR3 nucleotide sequence: TGTGCCAGCAGCGCCGACAGGGCTACCTCACCCCTCCACTTT. It yields the protein CASSADRATSPLHF.

The chain has TRBV28 and TRBJ1-1; possible D gene TRBD1, 6 bases. V gave up 3 bases and J gave up 10 bases, with 21 bases separating them. The germline V gene encodes CDR1 MDHEN and CDR2 SYDVKM. The CDR3 sequence is 15 residues long. DNA for the CDR3: TGTGCCAGCAGTTTGGGGGCAAATGGGGGAGTCGCAGCTTTCTTT. This translates into CASSLGANGGVAAFF.

The chain couples TRBV4-1 to TRBJ2-3; 7 nucleotides match TRBD2. V lost 0 bases, J lost 10 bases, and 7 bases stayed unmatched. This CDR3 has 14 amino acids. Germline V CDR1 and CDR2: MGHRA, YSYEKL. The CDR3 DNA follows: TGCGCCAGCAGCCAAGAGGGTAGCGGGCGAGCGCAGTATTTT. It is translated as CASSQEGSGRAQYF.